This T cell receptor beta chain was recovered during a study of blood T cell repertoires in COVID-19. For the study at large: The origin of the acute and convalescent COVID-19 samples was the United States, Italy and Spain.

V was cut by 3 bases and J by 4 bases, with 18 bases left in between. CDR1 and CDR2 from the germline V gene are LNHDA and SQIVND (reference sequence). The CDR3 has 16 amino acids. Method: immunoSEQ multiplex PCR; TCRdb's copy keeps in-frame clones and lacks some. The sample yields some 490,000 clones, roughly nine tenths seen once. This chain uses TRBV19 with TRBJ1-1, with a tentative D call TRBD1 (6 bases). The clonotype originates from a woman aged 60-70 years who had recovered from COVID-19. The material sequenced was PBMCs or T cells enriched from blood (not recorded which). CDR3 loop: CASSMGSGQGSTEAFF. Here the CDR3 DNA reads TGTGCCAGTAGTATGGGTTCCGGGCAGGGGAGCACTGAAGCTTTCTTT.